This paragraph covers one T cell receptor (beta chain) sequence. The antigen is unknown. This record comes from a study of T cell responses to AZD1222 COVID-19 vaccine. At the level of the study: It was second doses at about 4 or about 12 weeks that were pooled. Study-wide points: Scientists sampled the repertoires only once the peak T cell response had passed. The donors showed a predominance of white British ancestry and of females, with possible underestimation of clonal diversity. Two AZD1222 administrations were followed by greater Spike-specific TCR breadth and depth.

Germline lookup yields CDR1 SEHNR and CDR2 FQNEAQ (reference sequence). Trimming took off 8 bases at V and 0 bases at J, with 10 bases between the two ends. CDR3 length: 14 residues. Assay: immunoSEQ multiplex PCR; the TCRdb copy retains only in-frame clones and omits some. The sample includes around 110,000 clones, more than 75% of them seen just once. The specimen was peripheral blood, collected on day 0 of AZD1222 vaccination. The source is an adult in good health. The rearrangement uses TRBV7-9 and TRBJ2-2; D may be TRBD1 (6 bases). The CDR3 nucleotides read TGTGCCAGCCCCCGGGACACGAACACCGGGGAGCTGTTTTTT. Its protein is CASPRDTNTGELFF.